The clone carrying this T cell receptor beta chain was observed many times. The antigen is undetermined. The CDR3 runs 13 residues. V was clipped by 2 bases and J by 2 bases, with 5 bases between them. CDR1 and CDR2 from the germline V gene are SGHTA and FQGNSA. This record belongs to a study of response to subunit inactivated influenza vaccine. Study-level findings and limits: A suggestion made by the authors is that each seasonal influenza vaccination recruits few new T cells.

TCRdb redid the calling of the RT-PCR reads with MiXCR, one entry per CDR3 protein. Among 750,000 to 850,000 distinct CDR3 sequences, around 20% were seen once, and the ten largest hold approximately 10%. The sequencing used PBMCs from blood, collected 5 to 6 days after vaccination. The sequence was collected from a man aged 45-65 years who received an inactivated influenza vaccine. The V gene is TRBV7-2, the J gene TRBJ2-3, with D uncertain. The CDR3 protein is CASSLQVTDTQYF. CDR3 sequence (DNA): TGTGCCAGCAGCTTACAGGTCACAGATACGCAGTATTTT.